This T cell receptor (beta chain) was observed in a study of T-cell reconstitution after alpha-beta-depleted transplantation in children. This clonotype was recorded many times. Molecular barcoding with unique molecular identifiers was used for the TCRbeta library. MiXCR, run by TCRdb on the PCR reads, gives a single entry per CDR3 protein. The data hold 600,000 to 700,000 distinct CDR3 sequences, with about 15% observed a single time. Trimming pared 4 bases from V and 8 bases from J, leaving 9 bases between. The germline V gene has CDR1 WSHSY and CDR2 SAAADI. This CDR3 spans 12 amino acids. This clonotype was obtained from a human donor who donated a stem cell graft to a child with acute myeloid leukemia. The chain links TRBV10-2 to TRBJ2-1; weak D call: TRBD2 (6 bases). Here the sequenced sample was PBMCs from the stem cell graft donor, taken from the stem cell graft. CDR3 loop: CASSAGGDEQFF. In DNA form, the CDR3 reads TGCGCCAGCAGTGCCGGGGGAGATGAGCAGTTCTTC.